The 26 T cell receptor beta chains below come from one sample, sequenced in a study of low-dose radiotherapy and immunotherapy resistance in tumors (dated by TCRdb to 2022 to 2024). Instrument used: Illumina HiSeq 2500. To make first-strand cDNA, Superscript III was used along with a set of TRAV- and TRBV-specific primers so that both the TCRalpha and TCRbeta chains were covered. TCRs were amplified for about 18 PCR cycles with Phusion, using a constant-region primer paired with the adapter attached to the V primers. The public reads were reprocessed in TCRdb via fastp at Q25 and MiXCR, keeping in-frame beta chains. Each entry is one CDR3 protein sequence, shown with its most common DNA and genes. This sample has about 82,000 distinct CDR3 sequences in its table, and 18% of those were observed once. The ten largest clones add up to around 6.3% of the sample. What the time point label conveys for this sample: before trial treatment.

This sample comprised PBMCs, obtained before treatment. These TCRs come from a male donor with prostate cancer.

The chain combines TRBV4-2 with TRBJ2-7; D unresolved. In germline, CDR1 is LGHNA, CDR2 YNFKEQ. The CDR3 contains 15 residues. V lost 0 bases, J lost 3 bases, and 12 bases lay in between. CDR3 region: CASSQEVEIHYEQYF. CDR3 in DNA: TGTGCCAGCAGCCAAGAGGTTGAGATCCACTACGAGCAGTACTTC.

Many counts were recorded for this clonotype. The V call is TRBV27, the J call TRBJ1-6, with D possibly being TRBD1 (5 bases). The CDR3 contains 14 residues. The V and J ends lost 5 bases and 5 bases respectively, with 10 bases between them. Germline V gene sequence: CDR1 MNHEY, CDR2 SMNVEV (reference sequence). The CDR3 protein is CASSPGADNSPLHF. The CDR3 bases are TGTGCCAGCAGTCCCGGGGCCGATAATTCACCCCTCCACTTT.

This clonotype has a count of ten or more. The chain links TRBV5-6 to TRBJ2-5; the D gene is possibly TRBD1 (6 bases). Germline lookup yields CDR1 SGHDT and CDR2 YYEEEE. V was trimmed by 6 bases and J by 1 base, leaving 10 bases between them. CDR3 length equals 13 residues. DNA for the CDR3: TGTGCCAGCATCCCGGACAGCCAAGAGACCCAGTACTTC. Its protein is CASIPDSQETQYF.

The J gene is TRBJ2-1, the V gene TRBV12-3 or TRBV12-4; no reliable D call. The CDR3 is 15 residues long. Deletions cut 2 bases from V and 0 bases from J, with 8 bases between. As DNA, the CDR3 is TGTGCCAGCAGTTTAAGCTACAGCTCCTACAATGAGCAGTTCTTC. It is translated as CASSLSYSSYNEQFF.

The sample holds many counts of this clonotype. V usage is TRBV12-3 or TRBV12-4 and J usage is TRBJ1-2, with TRBD1 as a possible D gene (5 bases). The V end lost 4 bases, the J end lost 4 bases, and 10 bases lay between the germline ends. The CDR3 spans 13 residues. CDR3 sequence reads: CASSYEGSYGYTF. The CDR3 nucleotides are TGTGCCAGCAGTTACGAGGGGAGCTATGGCTACACCTTC.

The V call is TRBV10-3, the J call TRBJ1-2; D gene unclear. The germline V gene has CDR1 ENHRY and CDR2 SYGVKD. V lost 6 bases and J 4 bases, leaving 9 bases between the germline ends. The CDR3 loop spans 12 amino acids. Written as DNA, the CDR3 is TGTGCCATCAGCCAGGAAAGCTATGGCTACACCTTC. Protein sequence: CAISQESYGYTF.

This clonotype was detected many times. This rearrangement joins TRBV23-1 to TRBJ2-6, with no clear D. TRBV23-1 is placed among ORFs of uncertain function. Trimming took off 2 bases at V and 0 bases at J, with 14 bases between the two ends. The length of the CDR3 is 18 residues. CDR3 DNA: TGCGCCAGCAGTCAAGGCAGGTCCCCCAACTCTGGGGCCAACGTCCTGACTTTC. This codes for CASSQGRSPNSGANVLTF.

Turning to this clonotype: A read error is likely here: a far larger clone is one base away. CDR3 amino acids: CASDTRTSGGQETQYF. The CDR3 coding sequence is TGTGCCAGCGATACCCGGACTAGCGGGGGCCAAGAGACCCAGTACTTC. The rearrangement links TRBV28 to TRBJ2-5; 13 positions agree with TRBD2. This CDR3 is 16 amino acids long. V gave up 8 bases and J gave up 1 base; unmatched junction bases: 7. Germline CDR1 is MDHEN and CDR2 is SYDVKM.

As regards this clonotype: This sequence is one base from a far larger clone and is likely a read error. CDR3: CASSAGNTGELFF. CDR3 sequence (DNA): TGTGCCAGCAGTGCAGGGAACACCGGGGAGCTGTTTTTT. This chain links TRBV2 with TRBJ2-2; D call uncertain. The CDR3 is made up of 13 amino acids. Looked up from germline, CDR1 is SNHLY and CDR2 is FYNNEI. The germline V and J ends were trimmed by 4 bases and 1 base, with 4 bases remaining between them.

V and J are TRBV7-2 and TRBJ1-3; D ambiguous. Germline loops: CDR1 SGHTA, CDR2 FQGNSA. V gave up 1 base and J gave up 1 base, with 8 bases separating them. The CDR3 is 15 residues long. The DNA of the CDR3 is TGTGCCAGCAGCTTAGACGATTTTTCTGGAAACACCATATATTTT. Translation gives CASSLDDFSGNTIYF. The variable domain in full, with the rest retrieved from reference TRBV7-2 and TRBJ1-3, is GAGVSQSPSNKVTEKGKDVELRCDPISGHTALYWYRQSLGQGLEFLIYFQGNSAPDKSGLPSDRFSAERTGGSVSTLTIQRTQQEDSAVYLCASSLDDFSGNTIYFGEGSWLTVV.

In its sample, this clonotype was seen once. A far larger clone lies a single base away; this is likely a read error. The V and J genes are TRBV6-8 and TRBJ1-5; D gene unclear. CDR1 is MNHGY and CDR2 is SAAAGT in the germline V gene. The CDR3 length is 13 residues. This chain's CDR3 is CASRSGSNQPRHF. CDR3 coding DNA: TGTGCCAGCAGAAGCGGTAGCAATCAGCCCCGGCATTTT.

Note on this clonotype: This sequence may be a read error, since a much larger clone differs from it by one base. The chain joins TRBV25-1 to TRBJ2-7; the D gene could be TRBD1 or TRBD2 (5 bases each). Germline CDR1 is MGHDK and CDR2 is SYGVNS. There are 11 residues in the CDR3. V was shortened by 10 bases and J by 4 bases, with 11 bases between the two germline ends. The CDR3 bases are TGTGCCAACACGGGGCTTTACGAGCAGTACTTC. Translating gives CANTGLYEQYF.

The rearrangement joins TRBV6-8 to TRBJ2-7; tentative D call: TRBD2 (5 bases). The CDR3 runs 11 residues. Trimming shortened V by 6 bases and J by 6 bases, and 9 bases separated the two germline ends. Germline V lookup: CDR1 MNHGY, CDR2 SAAAGT. The CDR3 loop is CASSWTGEQYF. In DNA, the CDR3 is TGTGCCAGCAGCTGGACTGGCGAGCAGTACTTC.

The chain couples TRBV2 to TRBJ1-5; D possibly corresponds to TRBD1 (5 bases). The CDR3 sequence is 15 residues long. CDR1 SNHLY and CDR2 FYNNEI come from the germline V gene. The V gene lost 7 bases and the J gene lost 9 bases, with 22 bases spanning the gap. The CDR3 loop is CASTGDASGNGPQHF. The CDR3 DNA follows: TGTGCCAGCACGGGAGACGCTTCAGGGAACGGGCCCCAGCATTTT.

This clonotype was seen repeatedly, ten times or more. J is TRBJ2-7 and V is TRBV5-6, with a tentative D call TRBD1 (5 bases). Germline V CDR1 and CDR2: SGHDT, YYEEEE. Trimming left V 2 bases short and J 2 bases short, with 11 bases between. The CDR3 is 14 residues long. The DNA for the CDR3 is TGTGCCAGCAGCTTTAAGGACAACACCTACGAGCAGTACTTC. Translating gives CASSFKDNTYEQYF.

This clonotype was seen many times. The rearrangement links TRBV5-1 to TRBJ1-4; D possibly corresponds to TRBD1 (5 bases). Germline CDR1 is SGHRS and CDR2 is YFSETQ. Trimming stripped 7 bases from V and 6 bases from J, with 13 bases between. This CDR3 contains 13 residues. CDR3 sequence: CASRGSGDEKLFF. The CDR3 bases are TGCGCCAGCCGGGGGAGCGGGGATGAAAAACTGTTTTTT.

This clonotype was counted many times. The J gene is TRBJ2-5, the V gene TRBV20-1, with 9 bases fitting TRBD2. The CDR3 sequence is 15 residues long. Trimming at V came to 1 base and at J to 4 bases, leaving 7 bases not matched to a gene. The germline V gene encodes CDR1 DFQATT and CDR2 SNEGSKA (reference sequence). In DNA, the CDR3 is TGCAGTGCTAGAGTTGGTAGCGGGAGATCAGAGACCCAGTACTTC. The encoded protein is CSARVGSGRSETQYF.

Notes on this clonotype: The CDR3 does not close with the conserved phenylalanine or tryptophan, likely indicating a read error. The chain employs TRBV4-2 and TRBJ2-3; 12 bases align to TRBD2. The CDR3 is 15 residues long. CDR1 is LGHNA and CDR2 is YNFKEQ in the germline V gene. J was trimmed by 7 bases and V by 1 base; bases with no gene match: 3. CDR3 sequence: CASSQGLAGGHTQYL. CDR3 in DNA: TGTGCCAGCAGCCAAGGCCTAGCGGGGGGGCATACGCAGTATTTA.

This clonotype was seen ten or more times. The chain combines TRBV6-2 or TRBV6-3 with TRBJ2-7; the match to TRBD2 covers 8 bases. Trimming cost V 8 bases and J 3 bases; bases outside gene matches: 12. The length of the CDR3 is 15 residues. Germline CDR1 is MNHEY and CDR2 is SVGEGT. The CDR3 sequence: CASWGASGRRYEQYF. As DNA, the CDR3 is TGTGCCAGCTGGGGGGCTAGCGGGCGCCGCTACGAGCAGTACTTC.

This clonotype was recorded at least ten times. This chain links TRBV10-1 with TRBJ2-2; TRBD2 aligns across 8 bases. Germline V gene sequence: CDR1 WNHNN, CDR2 SYGVQD (reference sequence). J lost 4 bases, V lost 6 bases, and 4 bases had no gene match. The CDR3 contains 14 residues. The CDR3 region is CASSGTRATGELFF. The CDR3 nucleotides read TGCGCCAGCAGCGGGACTAGGGCCACCGGGGAGCTGTTTTTT.

Ten or more counts support this clonotype. The chain links TRBV20-1 to TRBJ1-2, with D maybe TRBD1 (6 bases). V shed 3 bases and J shed 7 bases, with 18 bases lying between them. This CDR3 has 14 amino acids. CDR1 and CDR2 from the germline V gene are DFQATT and SNEGSKA (reference sequence). CDR3 DNA: TGCAGTGCTAGGCCTACCGGGGGGGCGGGTGGCTACACCTTC. Encoded protein: CSARPTGGAGGYTF.

This clonotype has at least ten counts. The chain couples TRBV5-6 to TRBJ1-5; TRBD1 matches 7 bases. CDR1 and CDR2 (germline): SGHDT, YYEEEE. J lost 1 base, V lost 0 bases, and 13 bases had no gene match. CDR3 size: 19 residues. The CDR3 protein is CASSLEFIQGGISNQPQHF. Here the CDR3 DNA reads TGTGCCAGCAGCTTGGAATTTATTCAGGGGGGGATCAGCAATCAGCCCCAGCATTTT.

This clonotype was counted many times. This chain uses TRBV4-2 with TRBJ1-1; 9 nucleotides align to TRBD1. CDR1 and CDR2 (germline): LGHNA, YNFKEQ. Trimming took 1 base from V and 11 from J; bases not matched to a gene: 5. The CDR3 runs to 13 residues. The DNA of the CDR3 is TGTGCCAGCAGCCAAGTAACAGGGGGCGAGGCTTTCTTT. Amino acid sequence: CASSQVTGGEAFF.

This clonotype appeared many times. CDR3 sequence reads: CASSSRLAGVADTQYF. The CDR3 DNA reads as TGTGCCAGCAGTTCCAGACTAGCGGGAGTAGCAGATACGCAGTATTTT. The chain links TRBV27 to TRBJ2-3, with 12 bases identical to TRBD2. CDR3 length: 16 residues. Germline values: CDR1 MNHEY, CDR2 SMNVEV (reference sequence). After removal of 4 bases from V and 4 bases from J, the junction contained 6 bases not matched to a gene.

This clonotype was seen repeatedly, ten times or more. The chain uses TRBV4-1 and TRBJ1-1, with TRBD1 matching over 9 bases. CDR3 length: 14 residues. Germline CDR1 MGHRA, CDR2 YSYEKL. The J segment lost 3 bases and the V segment lost 4 bases, leaving 3 bases of the junction unmatched. The CDR3 DNA is TGCGCCAGCAGCCCCTGGACAGGGGACACTGAAGCTTTCTTT. Translation gives CASSPWTGDTEAFF.

This clonotype was seen repeatedly, ten times or more. The chain joins TRBV18 to TRBJ2-3; unclear D gene. The CDR3 totals 12 residues. The ends were cut back, 0 bases at V and 2 bases at J, with 0 bases in the middle. Germline values: CDR1 KGHSH, CDR2 LQKENI. The CDR3 loop reads CASSPPTDTQYF. CDR3 nucleotides: TGTGCCAGCTCACCACCCACAGATACGCAGTATTTT.